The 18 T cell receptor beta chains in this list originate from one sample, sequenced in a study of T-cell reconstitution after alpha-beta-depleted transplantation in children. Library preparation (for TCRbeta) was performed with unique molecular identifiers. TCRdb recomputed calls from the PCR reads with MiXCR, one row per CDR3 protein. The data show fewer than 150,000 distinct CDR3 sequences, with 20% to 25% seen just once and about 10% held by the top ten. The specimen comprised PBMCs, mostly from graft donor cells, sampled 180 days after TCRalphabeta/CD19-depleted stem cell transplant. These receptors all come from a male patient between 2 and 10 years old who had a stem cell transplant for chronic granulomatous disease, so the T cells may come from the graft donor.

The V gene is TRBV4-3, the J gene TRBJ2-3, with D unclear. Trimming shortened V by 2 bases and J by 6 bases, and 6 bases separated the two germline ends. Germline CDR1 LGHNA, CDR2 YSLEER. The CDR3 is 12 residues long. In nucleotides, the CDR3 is TGCGCCAGCAGCCAACCAGGTGATACGCAGTATTTT. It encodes CASSQPGDTQYF.

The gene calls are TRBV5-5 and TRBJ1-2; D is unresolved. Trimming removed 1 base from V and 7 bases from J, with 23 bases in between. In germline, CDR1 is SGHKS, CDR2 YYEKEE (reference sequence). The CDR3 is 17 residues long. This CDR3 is CASSLSGLGDLVVGYTF. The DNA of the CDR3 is TGTGCCAGCAGCTTGTCGGGTCTGGGTGATCTTGTCGTTGGCTACACCTTC.

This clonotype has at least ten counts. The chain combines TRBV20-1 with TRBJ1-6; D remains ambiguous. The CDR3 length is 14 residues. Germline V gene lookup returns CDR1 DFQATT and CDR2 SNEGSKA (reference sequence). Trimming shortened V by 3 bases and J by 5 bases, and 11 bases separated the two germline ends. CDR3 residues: CSARGYSDNSPLHF. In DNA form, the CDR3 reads TGCAGTGCTAGGGGGTACAGTGATAATTCACCCCTCCACTTT.

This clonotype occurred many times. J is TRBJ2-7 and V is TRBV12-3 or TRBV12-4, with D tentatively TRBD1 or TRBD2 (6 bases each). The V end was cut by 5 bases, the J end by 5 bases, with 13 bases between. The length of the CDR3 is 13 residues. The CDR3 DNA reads TGTGCCAGCAGTCTAAGGGGGGAGGACGAGCAGTACTTC. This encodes CASSLRGEDEQYF.

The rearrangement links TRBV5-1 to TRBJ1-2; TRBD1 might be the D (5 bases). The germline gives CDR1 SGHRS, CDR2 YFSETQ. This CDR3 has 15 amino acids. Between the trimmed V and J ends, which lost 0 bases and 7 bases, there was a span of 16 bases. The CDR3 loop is CASSLGVGASGGYTF. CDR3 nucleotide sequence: TGCGCCAGCAGCTTGGGTGTTGGGGCGTCCGGTGGCTACACCTTC.

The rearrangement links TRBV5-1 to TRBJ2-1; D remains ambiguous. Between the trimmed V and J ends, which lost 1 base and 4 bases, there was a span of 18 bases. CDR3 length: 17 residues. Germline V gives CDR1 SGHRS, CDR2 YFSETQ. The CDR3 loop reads CASSLYSPRTLYNEQFF. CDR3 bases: TGCGCCAGCAGCTTGTATAGCCCCCGTACCCTTTACAATGAGCAGTTCTTC.

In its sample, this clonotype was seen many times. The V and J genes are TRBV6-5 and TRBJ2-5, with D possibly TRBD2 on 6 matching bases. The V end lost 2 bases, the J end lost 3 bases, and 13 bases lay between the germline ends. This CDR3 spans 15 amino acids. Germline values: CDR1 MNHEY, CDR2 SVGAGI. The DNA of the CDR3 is TGTGCCAGCAGTTACGGGCTAGCGACAAAAGAGACCCAGTACTTC. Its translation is CASSYGLATKETQYF.

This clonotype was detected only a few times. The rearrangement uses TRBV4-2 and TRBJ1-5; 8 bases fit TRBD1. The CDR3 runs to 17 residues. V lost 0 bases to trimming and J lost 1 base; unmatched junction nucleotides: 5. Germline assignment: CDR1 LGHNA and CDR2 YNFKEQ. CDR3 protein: CASSQDGAGGSNQPQHF. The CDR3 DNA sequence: TGTGCCAGCAGCCAAGATGGGGCAGGGGGCAGCAATCAGCCCCAGCATTTT.

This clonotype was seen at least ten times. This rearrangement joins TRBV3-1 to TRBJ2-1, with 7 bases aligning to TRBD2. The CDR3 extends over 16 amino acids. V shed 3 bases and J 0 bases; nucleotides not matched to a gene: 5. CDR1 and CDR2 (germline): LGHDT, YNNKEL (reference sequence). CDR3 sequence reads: CASSHFLADSYNEQFF. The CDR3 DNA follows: TGTGCCAGCAGCCACTTCCTAGCGGACTCCTACAATGAGCAGTTCTTC.

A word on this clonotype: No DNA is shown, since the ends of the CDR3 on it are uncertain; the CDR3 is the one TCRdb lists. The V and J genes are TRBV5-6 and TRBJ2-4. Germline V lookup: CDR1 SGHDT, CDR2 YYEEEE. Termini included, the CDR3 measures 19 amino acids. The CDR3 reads CASSIYLCSVFIAKNIQYF.

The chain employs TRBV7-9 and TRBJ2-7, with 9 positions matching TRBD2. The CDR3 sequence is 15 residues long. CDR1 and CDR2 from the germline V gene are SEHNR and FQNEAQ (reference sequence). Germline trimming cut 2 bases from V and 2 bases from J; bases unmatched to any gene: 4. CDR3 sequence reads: CASSLFQREAYEQYF. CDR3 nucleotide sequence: TGTGCCAGCAGCTTATTCCAGCGGGAGGCCTACGAGCAGTACTTC.

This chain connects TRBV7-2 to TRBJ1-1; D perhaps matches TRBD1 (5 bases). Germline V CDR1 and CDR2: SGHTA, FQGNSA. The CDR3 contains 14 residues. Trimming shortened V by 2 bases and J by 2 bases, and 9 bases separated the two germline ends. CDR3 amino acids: CASSLLQANTEAFF. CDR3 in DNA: TGTGCCAGCAGCTTATTACAGGCTAACACTGAAGCTTTCTTT.

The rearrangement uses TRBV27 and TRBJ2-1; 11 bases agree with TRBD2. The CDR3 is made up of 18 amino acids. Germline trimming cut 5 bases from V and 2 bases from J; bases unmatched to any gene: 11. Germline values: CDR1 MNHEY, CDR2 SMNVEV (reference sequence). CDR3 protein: CASSSTSGSRGAYNEQFF. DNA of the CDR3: TGTGCCAGCAGTAGTACTAGCGGGAGTCGGGGCGCCTACAATGAGCAGTTCTTC.

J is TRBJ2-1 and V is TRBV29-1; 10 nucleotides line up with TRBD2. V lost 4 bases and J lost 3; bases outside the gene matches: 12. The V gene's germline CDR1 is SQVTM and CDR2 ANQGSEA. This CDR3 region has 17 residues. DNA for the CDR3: TGCAGCGTTGTGTCTGAGCGGGAGGGCCAGGGCTACAATGAGCAGTTCTTC. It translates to CSVVSEREGQGYNEQFF.

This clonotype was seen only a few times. The CDR3 spells CSAFPIAGGQDTQYF. In DNA form, the CDR3 reads TGCAGTGCTTTCCCTATAGCGGGGGGGCAAGATACGCAGTATTTT. The genes are TRBV20-1 and TRBJ2-3; TRBD2 aligns across 11 bases. CDR1 is DFQATT, CDR2 SNEGSKA, per germline (reference sequence). J lost 5 bases, V lost 5 bases, and 9 bases had no gene match. The CDR3 is 15 amino acids.

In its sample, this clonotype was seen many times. CDR3 in DNA: TGTGCCATCAGTTCGGTGGGGGCTAGCGTGAACAATGAGCAGTTCTTC. Translated, it gives CAISSVGASVNNEQFF. The chain recombines TRBV10-3 with TRBJ2-1; D possibly matches TRBD1 or TRBD2 (6 bases each). CDR1 is ENHRY, CDR2 SYGVKD, per germline. This CDR3 contains 16 residues. The V and J ends lost 5 bases and 5 bases respectively, with 19 bases between them.

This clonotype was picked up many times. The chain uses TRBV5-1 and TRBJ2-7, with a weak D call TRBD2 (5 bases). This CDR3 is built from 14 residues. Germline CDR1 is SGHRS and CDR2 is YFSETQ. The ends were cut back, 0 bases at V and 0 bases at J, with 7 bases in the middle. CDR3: CASSLVATSYEQYF. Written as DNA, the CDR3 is TGCGCCAGCAGCTTGGTAGCGACCTCCTACGAGCAGTACTTC. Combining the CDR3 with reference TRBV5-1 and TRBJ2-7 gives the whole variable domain KAGVTQTPRYLIKTRGQQVTLSCSPISGHRSVSWYQQTPGQGLQFLFEYFSETQRNKGNFPGRFSGRQFSNSRSEMNVSTLELGDSALYLCASSLVATSYEQYFGPGTRLTVT.

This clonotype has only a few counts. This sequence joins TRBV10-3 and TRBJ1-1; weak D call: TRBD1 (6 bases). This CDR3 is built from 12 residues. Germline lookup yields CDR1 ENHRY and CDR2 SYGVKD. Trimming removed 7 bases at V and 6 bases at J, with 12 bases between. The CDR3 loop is CAINTGWSEAFF. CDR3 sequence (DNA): TGTGCCATCAATACAGGGTGGTCTGAAGCTTTCTTT.